This T cell receptor beta chain was profiled in a study of CD8+ T cells in alopecia areata. Study background: Among treated patients, oral tofacitinib was administered at 5 to 10 mg twice daily. Whole-study results and caveats: Unlike in mice, where it was clearer, TCR sharing across patients was less clear, possibly HLA-related. Scalp repertoires also include resident alphabeta T cells from normal skin.

Germline CDR1 LNHNV, CDR2 YYDKDF (reference sequence). The CDR3 loop spans 15 amino acids. V shed 3 bases, J shed 4 bases, and the junction held 5 bases outside the gene matches. Treatment described: oral pan-JAK inhibitor, 5-10 mg twice daily. About this clone: Its antigen is currently unknown.

Sequencing templates came from extracted RNA that was reverse transcribed into cDNA. TCRdb's table, derived via immunoSEQ multiplex PCR, lists solely in-frame clones and lacks some. The sample includes around 190,000 clones, over 60% of them seen just once. Sequenced here: CD4+ T cells sorted from blood, sampled at week 4, from a patient treated with tofacitinib. This chain uses TRBV15 with TRBJ2-5, with 10 bases fitting TRBD2. The receptor was derived from a human donor with alopecia areata. This CDR3 is CATSRSGGAGETQYF. Written as DNA, the CDR3 is TGTGCCACCAGCAGGAGCGGGGGGGCCGGAGAGACCCAGTACTTC.